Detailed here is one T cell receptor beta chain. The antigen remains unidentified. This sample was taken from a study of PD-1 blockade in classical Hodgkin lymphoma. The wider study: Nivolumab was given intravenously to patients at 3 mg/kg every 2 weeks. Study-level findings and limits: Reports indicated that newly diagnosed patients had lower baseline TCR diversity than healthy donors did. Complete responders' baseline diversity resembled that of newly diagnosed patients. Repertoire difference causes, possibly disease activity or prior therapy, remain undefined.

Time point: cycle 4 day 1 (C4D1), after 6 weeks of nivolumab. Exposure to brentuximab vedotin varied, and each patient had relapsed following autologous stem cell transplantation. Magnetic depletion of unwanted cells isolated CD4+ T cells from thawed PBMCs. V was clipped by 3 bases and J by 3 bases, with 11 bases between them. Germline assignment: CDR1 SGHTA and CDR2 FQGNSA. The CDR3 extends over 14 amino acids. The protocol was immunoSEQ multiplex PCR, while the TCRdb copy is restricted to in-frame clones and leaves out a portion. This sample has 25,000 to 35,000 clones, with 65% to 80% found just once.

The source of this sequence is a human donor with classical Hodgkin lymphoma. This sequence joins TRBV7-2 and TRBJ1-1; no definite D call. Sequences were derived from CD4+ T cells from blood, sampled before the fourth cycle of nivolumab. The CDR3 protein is CASSFQASDTEAFF. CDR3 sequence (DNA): TGTGCCAGCAGCTTCCAGGCCAGCGACACTGAAGCTTTCTTT.